The T cell receptor beta chain described here comes from a study of regulatory T cells in long-lasting Graves disease. This clonotype was detected ten times or more. Its antigen remains unknown. The CDR3 consists of 17 residues. Per the germline V gene, CDR1 is MNHEY and CDR2 is SVGEGT. V was clipped by 7 bases and J by 0 bases, with 20 bases between them. Study-level findings and limits: Sample size was small, which may have lowered accuracy.

As to time point: newly diagnosed GD, antithyroid drugs for less than 3 months. Isolated PBMC RNA provided the starting material for the TCR library. Arm-PCR with iRepertoire HTBI primers amplified the CDR3 regions for these TCR beta libraries. TCRdb re-derived calls from the multiplex PCR reads in MiXCR, one entry per CDR3 protein. The profile shows approximately 560,000 distinct CDR3 sequences, about 16% of them singletons. The sample also formed part of further work on T cells in Graves' hyperthyroidism and ophthalmopathy. According to that study: Exclusions: uncontrolled infection, other autoimmune disease, pregnancy, lactation. TCR CDR3 underwent first-round RT-PCR with the HTBI primer set.

The clonotype was recovered from a man between 18 and 29 years old with Graves disease. This chain connects TRBV6-2 or TRBV6-3 to TRBJ2-3, with D possibly matching TRBD2 (6 bases). Specimen: peripheral blood mononuclear cells (PBMCs), collected at new diagnosis, from a patient treated with antithyroid drugs. The DNA of the CDR3 is TGTGCCAGCACCTACCCCCGCGCGGGACCCAGCACAGATACGCAGTATTTT. Translation: CASTYPRAGPSTDTQYF.